This is a list of T cell receptor beta chains from one sample in a study of T cell responses to AZD1222 COVID-19 vaccine. TCRdb's copy holds only in-frame clones and misses some; the assay was immunoSEQ multiplex PCR. The repertoire consists of over 200,000 clones, with about 94% occurring once and the leading ten covering over 1.5%. The sample here was peripheral blood, taken 28 days after the second dose of the MenACWY control vaccine. The receptors stem from an adult who received the MenACWY meningococcal vaccine as a control. The CDR3 runs from the conserved cysteine through the conserved F or W. D genes are given only for firm matches. Clone size is not always given. Where it is, it says once, few, many or a class for expanded clones.

14 | TRBJ1-5 | NA | TRBV28 | NA | CASSNRNSNQPQHF | TGTGCCAGCAGTAACAGGAATAGCAATCAGCCCCAGCATTTT
13 | TRBJ2-7 | TRBD2 | TRBV19 | NA | CASSWRLAFEQYF | TGTGCCAGTAGCTGGAGACTAGCCTTCGAGCAGTACTTC
15 | TRBJ2-5 | TRBD1 | TRBV30 | NA | CAWSEVTGVRETQYF | TGTGCCTGGAGTGAAGTAACAGGGGTTCGCGAGACCCAGTACTTC
15 | TRBJ1-1 | NA | TRBV5-4 | NA | CASSLGRGGFTEAFF | TGTGCCAGCAGCTTGGGGCGTGGGGGGTTCACTGAAGCTTTCTTT
14 | TRBJ2-7 | TRBD2 | TRBV19 | once | CASRRRGGGDEQYF | TGTGCCAGCCGGCGGCGGGGGGGCGGCGACGAGCAGTACTTC
15 | TRBJ2-1 | NA | TRBV9 | NA | CASSVDVGAGDEQFF | TGTGCCAGCAGCGTAGATGTGGGGGCTGGGGATGAGCAGTTCTTC
16 | TRBJ1-1 | TRBD1 | TRBV13 | NA | CASSLSFRGRNTEAFF | TGTGCCAGCAGCTTATCGTTCAGGGGGCGGAACACTGAAGCTTTCTTT
15 | TRBJ2-3 | NA | TRBV7-6 | once | CASSLDVGPTDTQYF | TGTGCCAGCAGCTTAGACGTGGGACCCACAGATACGCAGTATTTT
14 | TRBJ1-5 | NA | TRBV30 | NA | CAWRGPGSNQPQHF | TGTGCCTGGAGGGGTCCGGGCTCCAATCAGCCCCAGCATTTT
12 | TRBJ1-2 | NA | TRBV27 | NA | CASSLNRDVYTF | TGTGCCAGCAGTCTAAACCGGGATGTCTACACCTTC
13 | TRBJ2-3 | NA | TRBV10-3 | NA | CAISRTSTDTQYF | TGTGCCATCAGTCGGACGAGCACAGATACGCAGTATTTT
16 | TRBJ1-2 | NA | TRBV6-1 | NA | CASSGTTFIGTNGYTF | TGTGCCAGCAGTGGAACTACGTTTATCGGGACAAATGGCTACACCTTC
15 | TRBJ1-4 | TRBD1 | TRBV5-1 | NA | CASKSRDSLNEKLFF | TGCGCCAGCAAATCTCGGGACAGCCTTAATGAAAAACTGTTTTTT
18 | TRBJ1-5 | TRBD1 | TRBV10-3 | NA | CAISESRMDRAANQPQHF | TGTGCCATCAGTGAGTCGAGAATGGACAGGGCGGCCAATCAGCCCCAGCATTTT
15 | TRBJ2-7 | TRBD1 | TRBV6-2/TRBV6-3 | NA | CASSRGTGLPYEQYF | TGTGCCAGCAGCCGCGGGACAGGTCTCCCGTACGAGCAGTACTTC
16 | TRBJ2-5 | TRBD2 | TRBV5-1 | NA | CASSPPPTSGRETQYF | TGCGCCAGCAGCCCCCCCCCTACTAGCGGGAGAGAGACCCAGTACTTC
16 | TRBJ2-2 | TRBD2 | TRBV7-6 | NA | CASSSGLAGVTGELFF | TGTGCCAGCAGCTCGGGACTAGCGGGGGTCACCGGGGAGCTGTTTTTT
14 | TRBJ2-7 | TRBD1 | TRBV7-9 | NA | CASSLRDRAYEQYF | TGTGCCAGCAGCCTTAGGGACAGGGCCTACGAGCAGTACTTC
14 | TRBJ1-5 | NA | TRBV19 | NA | CASSSPAFNQPQHF | TGTGCCAGCTCGTCCCCAGCCTTCAATCAGCCCCAGCATTTT
15 | TRBJ2-5 | NA | TRBV18 | NA | CASSPNGGAGETQYF | TGTGCCAGCTCACCCAATGGCGGGGCTGGAGAGACCCAGTACTTC
19 | TRBJ2-6 | NA | TRBV27 | NA | CASSGRFGEPGSGANVLTF | TGTGCCAGCAGTGGGAGGTTCGGGGAGCCCGGCTCTGGGGCCAACGTCCTGACTTTC
16 | TRBJ2-1 | TRBD2 | TRBV7-2 | NA | CASSLSGGRSYNEQFF | TGTGCCAGCAGCCTTAGCGGGGGTCGCTCCTACAATGAGCAGTTCTTC
15 | TRBJ2-5 | NA | TRBV5-4 | NA | CASSGLTRDQETQYF | TGTGCCAGCTCCGGATTGACCCGGGACCAAGAGACCCAGTACTTC
14 | TRBJ1-4 | TRBD1 | TRBV18 | NA | CASSQGQGTWKLFF | TGTGCCAGCTCACAGGGACAGGGGACGTGGAAACTGTTTTTT
15 | TRBJ2-7 | TRBD2 | TRBV6-5 | NA | CASSYSQGGGDEQYF | TGTGCCAGCAGTTACTCTCAGGGCGGGGGTGACGAGCAGTACTTC